This TCR beta chain was sequenced in a study of T cells in Graves' hyperthyroidism and ophthalmopathy. In the study overall: Once the initial diagnosis was made, peripheral blood was obtained before any treatment. The study's findings and limits: From stable hyperthyroidism, ophthalmopathy was set apart by a 13 V-J model.

Germline V gives CDR1 MNHNS, CDR2 SASEGT. This CDR3 comprises 17 residues. V dropped 5 bases and J dropped 0; count of bases not matched to a gene: 9. The table lists this clonotype with a few counts. The antigen remains unidentified. Authors of the study amplified TCR beta CDR3 regions from RNA transcripts. The primer set for the first-round RT-PCR of the TCR CDR3 was HTBI. MiXCR, run by TCRdb on the multiplex PCR reads, gives a single entry per CDR3 protein. The data hold about 590,000 distinct CDR3 sequences, with around a sixth observed a single time. The specimen sequenced was blood. The V call is TRBV6-1, the J call TRBJ1-4; 7 bases align to TRBD1. This sequence was found in a woman in her twenties or thirties with Graves' hyperthyroidism. CDR3 in DNA: TGTGCCAGCAGTTCCTACCGGGACAGCGCAACTAATGAAAAACTGTTTTTT. Residues: CASSSYRDSATNEKLFF.